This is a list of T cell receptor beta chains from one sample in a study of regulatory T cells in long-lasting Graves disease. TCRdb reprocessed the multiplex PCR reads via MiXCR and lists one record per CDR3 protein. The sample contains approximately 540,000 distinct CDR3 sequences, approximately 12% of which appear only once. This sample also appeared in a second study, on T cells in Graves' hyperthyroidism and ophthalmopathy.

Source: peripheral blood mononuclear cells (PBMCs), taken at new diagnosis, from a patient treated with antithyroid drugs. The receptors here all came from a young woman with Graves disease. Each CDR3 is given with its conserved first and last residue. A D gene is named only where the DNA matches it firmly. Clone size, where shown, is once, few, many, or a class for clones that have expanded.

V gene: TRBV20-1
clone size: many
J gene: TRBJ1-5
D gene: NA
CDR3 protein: CSARKGPPGQPQHF
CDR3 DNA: TGCAGTGCTAGAAAGGGGCCCCCGGGTCAGCCCCAGCATTTT

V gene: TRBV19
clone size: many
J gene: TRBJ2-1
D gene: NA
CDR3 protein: CASSQAGHAIYEQFF
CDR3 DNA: TGTGCCAGTAGCCAGGCGGGGCATGCTATCTATGAGCAGTTCTTC

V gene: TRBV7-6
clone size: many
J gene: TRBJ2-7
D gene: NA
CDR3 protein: CASSLQQGGPYEQYF
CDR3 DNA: TGTGCCAGCAGCTTACAACAGGGGGGGCCCTACGAGCAGTACTTC

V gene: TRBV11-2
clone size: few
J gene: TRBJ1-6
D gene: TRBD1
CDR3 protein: CASSPPLTGGLLHF
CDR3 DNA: TGTGCCAGCAGCCCCCCTTTAACAGGGGGACTCCTCCACTTT

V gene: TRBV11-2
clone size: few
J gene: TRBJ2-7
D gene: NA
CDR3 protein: CASRGLGRYEQYF
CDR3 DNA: TGTGCCAGTAGGGGACTTGGGCGGTACGAGCAGTACTTC

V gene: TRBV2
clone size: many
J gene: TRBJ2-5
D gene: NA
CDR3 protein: CASSERRQETQYF
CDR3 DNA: TGTGCCAGCAGTGAAAGGAGGCAAGAGACCCAGTACTTC

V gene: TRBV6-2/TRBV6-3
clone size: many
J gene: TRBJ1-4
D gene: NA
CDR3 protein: CASSYPTGSEKLFF
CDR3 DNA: TGTGCCAGCAGTTACCCCACGGGTAGTGAAAAACTGTTTTTT

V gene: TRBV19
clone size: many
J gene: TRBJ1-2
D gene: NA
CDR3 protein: CASSMLGSSMGYTF
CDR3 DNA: TGTGCCAGTAGTATGCTCGGCAGTTCTATGGGCTACACCTTC

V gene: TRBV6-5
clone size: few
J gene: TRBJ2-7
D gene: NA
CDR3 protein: CASSSRQGFHF
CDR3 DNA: TGTGCCAGCAGTTCCCGGCAGGGATTTCACTTC

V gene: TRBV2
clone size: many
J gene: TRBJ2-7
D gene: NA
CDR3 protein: CASSAESYEQYF
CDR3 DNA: TGTGCCAGCAGTGCCGAGTCCTACGAGCAGTACTTC

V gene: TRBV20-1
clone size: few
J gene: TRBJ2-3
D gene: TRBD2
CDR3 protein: CSASLLSGSSDTQYF
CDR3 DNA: TGCAGTGCTAGCCTCCTTAGCGGGAGTTCAGATACGCAGTATTTT

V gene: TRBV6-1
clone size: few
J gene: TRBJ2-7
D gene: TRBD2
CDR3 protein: CASRSRGGGTTPYEQYF
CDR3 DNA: TGTGCCAGCAGAAGCCGGGGCGGGGGGACTACTCCCTACGAGCAGTACTTC

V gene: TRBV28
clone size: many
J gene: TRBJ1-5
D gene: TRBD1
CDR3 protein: CASSPTQGASNQPQHF
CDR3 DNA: TGTGCCAGCAGCCCCACCCAGGGGGCGAGCAATCAGCCCCAGCATTTT

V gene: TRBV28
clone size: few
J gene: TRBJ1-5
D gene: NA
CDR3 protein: CASTGSNQPQHF
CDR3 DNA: TGTGCCAGCACCGGAAGCAATCAGCCCCAGCATTTT

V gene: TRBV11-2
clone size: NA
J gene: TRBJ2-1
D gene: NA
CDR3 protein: CASSWTHEQFF
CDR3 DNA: TGTGCCAGCAGCTGGACTCATGAGCAGTTCTTC